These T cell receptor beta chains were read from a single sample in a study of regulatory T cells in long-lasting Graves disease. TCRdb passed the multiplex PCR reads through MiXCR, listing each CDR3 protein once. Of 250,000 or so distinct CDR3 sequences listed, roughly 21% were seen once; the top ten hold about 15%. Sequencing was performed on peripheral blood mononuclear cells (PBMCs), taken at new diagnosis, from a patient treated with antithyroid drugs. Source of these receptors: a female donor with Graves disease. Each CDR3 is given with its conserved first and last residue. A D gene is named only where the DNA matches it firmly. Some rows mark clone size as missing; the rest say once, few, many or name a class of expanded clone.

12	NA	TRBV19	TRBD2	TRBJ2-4	TGTGCCAGTAGTATTCGCGGGACTAGTCCGTTCTTC	CASSIRGTSPFF
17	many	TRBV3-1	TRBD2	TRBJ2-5	TGTGCCAGCAGCCAAGGGATCGGGGGGGCGTACCAAGAGACCCAGTACTTC	CASSQGIGGAYQETQYF
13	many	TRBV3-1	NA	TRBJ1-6	TGTGCCAGCAGCCAAACCCTTAATTCACCCCTCCACTTT	CASSQTLNSPLHF
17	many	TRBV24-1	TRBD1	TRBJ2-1	TGTGCCACCAGTGATTTGAAGAGGGACAGGGGGTACAATGAGCAGTTCTTC	CATSDLKRDRGYNEQFF
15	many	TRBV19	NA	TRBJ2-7	TGTGCCAGTAGTCCTATGTGGGCACAGACCTACGAGCAGTACTTC	CASSPMWAQTYEQYF
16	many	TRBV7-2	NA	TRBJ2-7	TGTGCCAGCAGCTCAAAGGGCGGGGATAACTCCTACGAGCAGTACTTC	CASSSKGGDNSYEQYF
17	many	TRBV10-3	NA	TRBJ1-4	TGTGCCATCAGTGAAACCGCCCGGGCTAACCCTAATGAAAAACTGTTTTTT	CAISETARANPNEKLFF
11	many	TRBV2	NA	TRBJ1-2	TGTGCCAGCTCGGTGAACTATGGCTACACCTTC	CASSVNYGYTF
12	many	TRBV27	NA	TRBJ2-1	TGTGCCAGCAGTTTCGGGGTAAATGAGCAGTTCTTC	CASSFGVNEQFF
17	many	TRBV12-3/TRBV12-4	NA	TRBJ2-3	TGTGCCAGCAGTTCCGCCACGGTGGGACCTATAGGTTATACGCAGTATTTT	CASSSATVGPIGYTQYF
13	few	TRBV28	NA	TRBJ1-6	TGTGCCAGCAGGCGGGAAGTGGATTCACCCCTCCACTTT	CASRREVDSPLHF
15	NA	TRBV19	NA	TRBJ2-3	TGTGCCAGCCGGGGGACTCCCCCGGGGACAGATACGCAGTATTTT	CASRGTPPGTDTQYF
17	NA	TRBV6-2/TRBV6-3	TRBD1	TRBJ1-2	TGTGCCAGCAGTTACGGGGGACAGGGGAAATCAAACTATGGCTACACCTTC	CASSYGGQGKSNYGYTF
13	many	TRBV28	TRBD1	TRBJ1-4	TGTGCCAGCATAGGACAGGGCACTGAAAAACTGTTTTTT	CASIGQGTEKLFF
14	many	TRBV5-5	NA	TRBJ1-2	TGTGCCAGCAGCTTGGTGGGGGGGCCCGGTGGCTACACCTTC	CASSLVGGPGGYTF
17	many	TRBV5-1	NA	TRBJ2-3	TGCGCCAGCAGCTTGGGGAACAGGGTGGATAGCACAGATACGCAGTATTTT	CASSLGNRVDSTDTQYF
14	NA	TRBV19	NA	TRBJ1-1	TGTGCCGGTAGTATAGGGACATCTCACACTGAAGCTTTCTTT	CAGSIGTSHTEAFF
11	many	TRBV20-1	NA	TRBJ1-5	TGCAGTGTGGGGGAAGATCAGCCCCAGCATTTT	CSVGEDQPQHF
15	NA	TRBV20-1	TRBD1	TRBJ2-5	TGCAGTGCTAGAGCAGGCAGGTCAGGGGGAGAGACCCAGTACTTC	CSARAGRSGGETQYF
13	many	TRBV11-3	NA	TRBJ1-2	TGTGCCAGCAGCCTCTCAGGGAGCTATGGCTACACCTTC	CASSLSGSYGYTF
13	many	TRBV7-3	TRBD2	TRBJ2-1	TGTGCCAGCAGCGCCTGGGCGGGAGGTGAGCAGTTCTTC	CASSAWAGGEQFF
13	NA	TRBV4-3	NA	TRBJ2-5	TGCGCCAGCAGCCAAGAGGTTACGGAGACCCAGTACTTC	CASSQEVTETQYF
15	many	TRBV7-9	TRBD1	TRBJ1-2	TGTGCCAGCAGCTTACAGGTGACAGGGGGCCATGGCTACACCTTC	CASSLQVTGGHGYTF
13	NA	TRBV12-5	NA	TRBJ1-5	TGTGCTAGTGCCGAACAGGGTAGACAGCCCCAGCATTTT	CASAEQGRQPQHF
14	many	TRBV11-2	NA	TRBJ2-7	TGTGCCAGCAGGATGGAGACTTACTCCTACGAGCAGTACTTC	CASRMETYSYEQYF
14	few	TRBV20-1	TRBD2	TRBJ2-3	TGCAGTGCCGGGTCGGGGGGGCCTGTAGATACGCAGTATTTT	CSAGSGGPVDTQYF
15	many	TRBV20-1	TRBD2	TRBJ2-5	TGCAGTCTGGAGGCTAGCGGGGGGCTATGGGAGACCCAGTACTTC	CSLEASGGLWETQYF
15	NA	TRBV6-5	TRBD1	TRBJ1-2	TGTGCCAGCAGTTACTCAAGCAGGGGGAACTATGGCTACACCTTC	CASSYSSRGNYGYTF
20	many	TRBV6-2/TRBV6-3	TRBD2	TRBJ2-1	TGTGCCAGCAGTTACCAACTAGGGACCCTGGGACTAGCGGACAACAATGAGCAGTTCTTC	CASSYQLGTLGLADNNEQFF
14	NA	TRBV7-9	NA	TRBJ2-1	TGTGCCAGCAATACTGGGGGGGGGCTCTATGAGCAGTTCTTC	CASNTGGGLYEQFF
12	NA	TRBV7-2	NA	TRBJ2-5	TGTGCCATCGGGGGTCAGGGGGAGACCCAGTACTTC	CAIGGQGETQYF
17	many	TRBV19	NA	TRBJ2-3	TGTGCCAGTAGTCGGAGTAGCGGTCCTGTGGGCACAGATACGCAGTATTTT	CASSRSSGPVGTDTQYF
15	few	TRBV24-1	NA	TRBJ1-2	TGTGCCACCAGTCGGGGACCGCCGCCTAGATATGGCTACACCTTC	CATSRGPPPRYGYTF
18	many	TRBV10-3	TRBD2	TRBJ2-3	TGTGCCATCAGTGAGACTCCGGGACTAGCGGGAGGGCCGCTTACGCAGTATTTT	CAISETPGLAGGPLTQYF
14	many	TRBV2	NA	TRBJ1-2	TGTGCCAGCACTCCACTGGTGGGCGGCTATGGCTACACCTTC	CASTPLVGGYGYTF
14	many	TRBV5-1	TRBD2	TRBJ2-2	TGCGCCAGCAGCCGGAGGGAGGGCACCGGGGAGCTGTTTTTT	CASSRREGTGELFF
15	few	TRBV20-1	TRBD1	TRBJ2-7	TGCAGTGCTAGAGGGACAGGGGGCAACTTCCACGAGCAGTACTTC	CSARGTGGNFHEQYF